These T cell receptor beta chains were read from a single sample in a study of T cell responses to AZD1222 COVID-19 vaccine. The assay was immunoSEQ multiplex PCR, and TCRdb's table has in-frame clones only and misses some. The sample records under 100,000 clones, roughly 90% being singletons. Specimen: peripheral blood, collected on day 0 of AZD1222 vaccination. The receptor source for this set is an adult in good health. Both conserved end residues are part of each CDR3. D genes are given only for firm matches. Clone size appears in some rows only: once, few, many, or a class for an expanded clone.

length	size	D	V	J	CDR3	DNA
13	.	.	TRBV28	TRBJ2-3	CASMRGSTDTQYF	TGTGCCAGCATGAGGGGGAGCACAGATACGCAGTATTTT
18	.	TRBD2	TRBV2	TRBJ2-2	CASSDRASGGRNTGELFF	TGTGCCAGCAGTGATAGGGCTAGCGGGGGGAGGAACACCGGGGAGCTGTTTTTT
15	.	TRBD1	TRBV5-1	TRBJ1-1	CASSLEGQGNTEAFF	TGCGCCAGCAGCTTGGAGGGACAGGGGAACACTGAAGCTTTCTTT
12	.	.	TRBV3-1/TRBV3-2	TRBJ2-7	CASSQEKGPPLF	TGTGCCAGCAGCCAAGAGAAAGGCCCCCCCCTCTTC
14	.	.	TRBV4-1	TRBJ1-1	CASSQSGGFGEAFF	TGCGCCAGCAGCCAGTCCGGGGGTTTTGGTGAAGCTTTCTTT
17	.	TRBD2	TRBV6-6	TRBJ2-7	CASSPNSGTSGVYEQYF	TGTGCCAGCAGTCCAAACTCTGGGACTAGCGGAGTTTACGAGCAGTACTTC
13	.	.	TRBV27	TRBJ1-2	CASSFGQHYGYTF	TGTGCCAGCAGTTTTGGGCAGCACTATGGCTACACCTTC
16	.	TRBD1	TRBV27	TRBJ1-6	CASRPGTGRANSPLHF	TGTGCCAGCAGGCCAGGGACAGGGCGGGCTAATTCACCCCTCCACTTT
14	.	.	TRBV2	TRBJ1-2	CASRQGLHPYGYTF	TGTGCCAGCAGACAGGGCCTTCATCCCTATGGCTACACCTTC
16	.	TRBD2	TRBV13	TRBJ2-1	CASSLALADNYNEQFF	TGTGCCAGCAGCTTAGCACTAGCGGACAACTACAATGAGCAGTTCTTC
15	.	.	TRBV2	TRBJ2-5	CASSPEWAVSETQYF	TGTGCCAGCAGTCCTGAATGGGCGGTCTCCGAGACCCAGTACTTC
15	.	.	TRBV3-1/TRBV3-2	TRBJ2-5	CASSRLGGAGETQYF	TGTGCCAGCAGCCGCCTTGGGGGGGCAGGGGAGACCCAGTACTTC
15	.	TRBD1	TRBV6-5	TRBJ2-6	CASSSQGLGANVLTF	TGTGCCAGCAGTTCACAGGGGCTCGGGGCCAACGTCCTGACTTTC
12	once	TRBD1	TRBV2	TRBJ2-7	CASRRQGSEQYF	TGTGCCAGCAGGAGACAGGGGAGCGAGCAGTACTTC
16	.	.	TRBV11-2	TRBJ2-7	CASSSQTQSWATEQYF	TGTGCCAGCAGCTCGCAAACCCAGAGTTGGGCTACCGAGCAGTACTTC
14	.	.	TRBV30	TRBJ1-5	CAWSPPSSNQPQHF	TGTGCCTGGAGTCCCCCTTCGAGCAATCAGCCCCAGCATTTT
14	once	.	TRBV19	TRBJ1-6	CASSIAGADSPLHF	TGTGCCAGTAGTATAGCAGGGGCGGATTCACCCCTCCACTTT
14	.	.	TRBV6-2/TRBV6-3	TRBJ2-5	CASSYSDTQETQYF	TGTGCCAGCAGTTACTCGGACACCCAAGAGACCCAGTACTTC
13	.	.	TRBV21-1	TRBJ1-2	CASPTGGFYGYTF	TGTGCCAGCCCGACAGGGGGCTTCTATGGCTACACCTTC
16	few	TRBD2	TRBV9	TRBJ2-3	CASSSAGGASTDTQYF	TGTGCCAGCAGCTCGGCCGGGGGGGCTAGCACAGATACGCAGTATTTT
15	.	.	TRBV7-6	TRBJ2-1	CASSARSSSYNEQFF	TGTGCCAGCAGCGCCCGGTCGTCCTCCTACAATGAGCAGTTCTTC
16	.	TRBD1	TRBV5-1	TRBJ2-7	CASSPYTGQASYEQYF	TGCGCCAGCAGCCCCTACACGGGACAGGCTTCCTACGAGCAGTACTTC
14	.	TRBD1	TRBV18	TRBJ1-1	CASSPLTGGDRAFF	TGTGCCAGCTCACCTCTGACAGGGGGCGATCGAGCTTTCTTT
12	.	.	TRBV6-5	TRBJ1-5	CASRNSNQPQHF	TGTGCCAGCAGGAATAGCAATCAGCCCCAGCATTTT
16	.	TRBD1	TRBV4-3	TRBJ2-1	CASSQAIRQGGNEQFF	TGCGCCAGCAGCCAAGCCATTAGACAGGGGGGCAATGAGCAGTTCTTC
15	once	TRBD1	TRBV18	TRBJ1-4	CASSPQGASNEKLFF	TGTGCCAGCTCACCACAGGGGGCGTCTAATGAAAAACTGTTTTTT
16	.	.	TRBV19	TRBJ1-5	CASSIDYSGGNQPQHF	TGTGCCAGTAGTATAGATTATTCAGGGGGCAATCAGCCCCAGCATTTT
14	.	TRBD1	TRBV6-1	TRBJ2-7	CASSDRGHDYEQYF	TGTGCCAGCAGTGACAGGGGGCACGACTACGAGCAGTACTTC
13	.	.	TRBV5-1	TRBJ1-1	CASSFDQNTEAFF	TGCGCCAGCAGCTTCGACCAGAACACTGAAGCTTTCTTT
13	.	.	TRBV12-5	TRBJ1-1	CASGFGGNTEAFF	TGTGCTAGTGGTTTCGGGGGAAACACTGAAGCTTTCTTT
15	few	.	TRBV6-5	TRBJ1-1	CASSYSMGKNTEAFF	TGTGCCAGCAGTTACTCGATGGGGAAGAACACTGAAGCTTTCTTT
14	.	.	TRBV2	TRBJ2-4	CASSEWAGKNIQYF	TGTGCCAGCAGTGAATGGGCGGGGAAAAACATTCAGTACTTC
14	.	TRBD1	TRBV5-4	TRBJ2-7	CASSVDRRSYEQYF	TGTGCCAGCAGCGTGGACAGGCGCTCCTACGAGCAGTACTTC
17	.	TRBD2	TRBV5-5	TRBJ2-5	CASSLGVGLAATSTQYF	TGTGCCAGCAGCTTGGGGGTCGGACTAGCGGCAACAAGTACCCAGTACTTC
14	once	.	TRBV14	TRBJ2-1	CASSQEILVNEQFF	TGTGCCAGCAGCCAAGAAATACTAGTTAATGAGCAGTTCTTC
15	.	.	TRBV23-1	TRBJ1-5	CASSPIDRYNQPQHF	TGCGCCAGCAGTCCTATCGACAGATACAATCAGCCCCAGCATTTT
14	.	TRBD1	TRBV6-1	TRBJ1-5	CASSEDRDYQPQHF	TGTGCCAGCAGTGAGGACAGGGATTATCAGCCCCAGCATTTT
13	.	.	TRBV3-1/TRBV3-2	TRBJ1-2	CASSHQGGYGYTF	TGTGCCAGCAGTCATCAGGGTGGCTATGGCTACACCTTC
13	.	TRBD1	TRBV20-1	TRBJ2-7	CSASWDRGYEQYF	TGCAGTGCTAGTTGGGACAGGGGCTACGAGCAGTACTTC
12	.	.	TRBV5-1	TRBJ1-1	CASSLRNTEAFF	TGCGCCAGCAGCTTGAGGAACACTGAAGCTTTCTTT
15	.	TRBD2	TRBV6-1	TRBJ2-7	CASSEAGGIGYEQYF	TGTGCCAGCAGTGAAGCGGGGGGGATCGGATACGAGCAGTACTTC
14	.	.	TRBV7-2	TRBJ1-1	CASSRSFMNTEAFF	TGTGCCAGCAGCCGGTCTTTCATGAACACTGAAGCTTTCTTT
14	.	.	TRBV3-1/TRBV3-2	TRBJ1-2	CASSQEGAYYGYTF	TGTGCCAGCAGCCAAGAAGGAGCTTACTATGGCTACACCTTC
19	.	TRBD2	TRBV6-2/TRBV6-3	TRBJ2-1	CASSYYPPSAGGPQNEQFF	TGTGCCAGCAGTTACTACCCCCCCTCTGCGGGGGGGCCGCAGAATGAGCAGTTCTTC
14	.	TRBD1	TRBV2	TRBJ2-3	CASSGQGAADTQYF	TGTGCCAGCAGCGGACAGGGGGCCGCAGATACGCAGTATTTT
17	.	TRBD1	TRBV27	TRBJ1-4	CASSTGQGSTTNEKLFF	TGTGCCAGCAGTACGGGACAGGGGTCAACAACTAATGAAAAACTGTTTTTT